Reported below is one TCR beta chain. Its antigen is currently unknown. The sample belongs to a study of cytomegalovirus exposure and HLA in healthy donors. About the research overall: Sequencing of about 179 million T cells in an earlier analysis found around 120 million unique TCR beta sequences.

Points from the study as a whole: TCR beta V- and J-gene trimming, according to a later analysis, was linked to a missense DCLRE1C variant. A later examination showed that TCR association rates differed by HLA locus, with DRB1 most and HLA-C fewest.

Primers: 60 Vbeta forward and 13 Jbeta reverse. The data were produced by immunoSEQ multiplex PCR, yet TCRdb's version contains in-frame clones alone and is incomplete. The sample consists of 160,000 or so clones, around 82% of them appearing once. The CDR3 is made up of 12 amino acids. V dropped 5 bases and J dropped 5; count of bases not matched to a gene: 1. Germline values: CDR1 SEHNR, CDR2 FQNEAQ (reference sequence). The rearrangement links TRBV7-9 to TRBJ2-7; 9 bases are a match to TRBD1. The TCR originated in a man aged 35-49 years in good health and CMV-seronegative. The specimen was PBMCs. The CDR3 protein is CASSRDRDEQYF. The CDR3 region has the DNA TGTGCCAGCAGCCGGGACAGGGACGAGCAGTACTTC. The full variable domain, in which reference TRBV7-9 and TRBJ2-7 provide the parts outside the CDR3, is DTGVSQNPRHKITKRGQNVTFRCDPISEHNRLYWYRQTLGQGPEFLTYFQNEAQLEKSRLLSDRFSAERPKGSFSTLEIQRTEQGDSAMYLCASSRDRDEQYFGPGTRLTVT.